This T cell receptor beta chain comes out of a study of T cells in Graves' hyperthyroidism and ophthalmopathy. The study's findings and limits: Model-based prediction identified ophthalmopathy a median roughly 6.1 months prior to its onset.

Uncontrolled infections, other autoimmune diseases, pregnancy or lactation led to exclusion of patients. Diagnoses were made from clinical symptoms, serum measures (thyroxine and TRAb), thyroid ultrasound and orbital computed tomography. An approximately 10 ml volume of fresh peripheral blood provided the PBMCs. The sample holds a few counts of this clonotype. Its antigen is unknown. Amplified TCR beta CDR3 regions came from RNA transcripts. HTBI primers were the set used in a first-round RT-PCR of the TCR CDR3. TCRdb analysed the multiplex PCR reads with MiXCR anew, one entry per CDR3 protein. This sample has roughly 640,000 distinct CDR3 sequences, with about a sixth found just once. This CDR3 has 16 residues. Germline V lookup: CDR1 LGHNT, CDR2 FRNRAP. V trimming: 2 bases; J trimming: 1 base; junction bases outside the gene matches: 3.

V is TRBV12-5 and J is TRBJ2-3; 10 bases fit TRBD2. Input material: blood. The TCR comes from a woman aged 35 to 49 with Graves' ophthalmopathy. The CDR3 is CASGLFLAGGTDTQYF. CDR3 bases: TGTGCTAGTGGTTTGTTCCTAGCGGGGGGCACAGATACGCAGTATTTT.